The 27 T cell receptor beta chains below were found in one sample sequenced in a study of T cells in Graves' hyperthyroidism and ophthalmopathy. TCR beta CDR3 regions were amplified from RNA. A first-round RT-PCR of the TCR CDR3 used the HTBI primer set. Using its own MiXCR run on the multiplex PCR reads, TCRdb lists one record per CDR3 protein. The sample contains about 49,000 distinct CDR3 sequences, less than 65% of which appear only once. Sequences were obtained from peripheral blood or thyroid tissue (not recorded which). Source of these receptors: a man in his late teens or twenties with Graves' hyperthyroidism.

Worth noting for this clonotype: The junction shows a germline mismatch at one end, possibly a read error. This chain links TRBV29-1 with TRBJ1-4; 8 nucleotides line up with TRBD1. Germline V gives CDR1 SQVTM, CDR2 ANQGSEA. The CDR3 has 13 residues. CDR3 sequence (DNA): TGCAGCGTTTCCGGACAGGGAGGAGAAAAACTGCTTTTT. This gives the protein CSVSGQGGEKLLF.

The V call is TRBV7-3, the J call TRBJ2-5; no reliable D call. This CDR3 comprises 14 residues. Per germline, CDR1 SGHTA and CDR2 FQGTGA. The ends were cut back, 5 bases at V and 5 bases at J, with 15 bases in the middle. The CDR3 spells CASSMTWGRETQYF. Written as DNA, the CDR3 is TGTGCCAGCAGCATGACTTGGGGAAGGGAGACCCAGTACTTC.

The CDR3 nucleotides read TGTGCCAGCAGCTTAGGGTTCCAGCCCCAGCATTTT. Residues: CASSLGFQPQHF. The rearrangement links TRBV7-2 to TRBJ1-5; D remains unclear. The length of the CDR3 is 12 residues. Germline V gene lookup returns CDR1 SGHTA and CDR2 FQGNSA. The ends were cut back, 1 base at V and 7 bases at J, with 5 bases in the middle. Full variable domain (rest looked up from reference TRBV7-2 and TRBJ1-5): GAGVSQSPSNKVTEKGKDVELRCDPISGHTALYWYRQSLGQGLEFLIYFQGNSAPDKSGLPSDRFSAERTGGSVSTLTIQRTQQEDSAVYLCASSLGFQPQHFGDGTRLSIL.

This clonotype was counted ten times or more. The CDR3 bases are TGTGCCACCTACAGGGGAGCTTGGGTGATGAACACTGAAGCTTTCTTT. Its translation is CATYRGAWVMNTEAFF. The chain links TRBV28 to TRBJ1-1; TRBD1 matches at 7 bases. The CDR3 totals 16 residues. J was trimmed by 0 bases and V by 10 bases; bases with no gene match: 14. Germline V gene sequence: CDR1 MDHEN, CDR2 SYDVKM.

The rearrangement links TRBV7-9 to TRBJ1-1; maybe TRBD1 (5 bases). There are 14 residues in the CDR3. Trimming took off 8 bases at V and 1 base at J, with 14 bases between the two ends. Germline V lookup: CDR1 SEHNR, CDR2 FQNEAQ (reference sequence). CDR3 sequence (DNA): TGTGCCAGCCCCGGACCCGGGGGGAACACTGAAGCTTTCTTT. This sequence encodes CASPGPGGNTEAFF.

CDR3 in amino acids: CASSLIPQENTEAFF. The CDR3 DNA reads TGTGCCAGCAGCTTAATCCCTCAGGAAAACACTGAAGCTTTCTTT. The chain has TRBV11-3 and TRBJ1-1; unclear D gene. CDR3 size: 15 residues. Trimming took 2 bases from V and 2 from J, leaving 12 bases between them. Germline lookup yields CDR1 SGHNT and CDR2 YENEEA. The variable domain in full, completed from reference TRBV11-3 and TRBJ1-1, reads EAGVVQSPRYKIIEKKQPVAFWCNPISGHNTLYWYLQNLGQGPELLIRYENEEAVDDSQLPKDRFSAERLKGVDSTLKIQPAELGDSAVYLCASSLIPQENTEAFFGQGTRLTVV.

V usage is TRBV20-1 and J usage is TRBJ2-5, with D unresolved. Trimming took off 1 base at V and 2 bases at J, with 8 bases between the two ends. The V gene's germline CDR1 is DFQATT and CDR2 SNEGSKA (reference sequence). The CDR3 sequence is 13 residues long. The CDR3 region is CSARVWGQETQYF. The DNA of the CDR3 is TGCAGTGCTAGAGTATGGGGTCAAGAGACCCAGTACTTC.

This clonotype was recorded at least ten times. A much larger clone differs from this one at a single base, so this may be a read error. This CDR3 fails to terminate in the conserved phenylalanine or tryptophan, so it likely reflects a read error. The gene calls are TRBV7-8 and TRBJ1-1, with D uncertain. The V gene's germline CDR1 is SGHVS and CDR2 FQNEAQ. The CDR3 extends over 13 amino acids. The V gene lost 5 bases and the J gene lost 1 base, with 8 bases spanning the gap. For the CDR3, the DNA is TGTGCCAGCAGCCCCGGAGGGAACACTGAAGCTTTCCTT. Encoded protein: CASSPGGNTEAFL.

The CDR3 is CSARPLAGGETQYF. CDR3 coding DNA: TGCAGTGCTAGGCCACTAGCGGGTGGGGAGACCCAGTACTTC. The gene calls are TRBV29-1 and TRBJ2-5; 9 bases agree with TRBD2. Germline CDR1 is SQVTM and CDR2 is ANQGSEA. This CDR3 is built from 14 residues.

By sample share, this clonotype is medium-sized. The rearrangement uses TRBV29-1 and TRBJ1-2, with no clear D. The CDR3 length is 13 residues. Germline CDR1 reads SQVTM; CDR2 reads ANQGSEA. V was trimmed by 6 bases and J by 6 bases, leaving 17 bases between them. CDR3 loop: CSVVGDKVDGYTF. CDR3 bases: TGCAGCGTAGTTGGAGATAAAGTGGATGGCTACACCTTC. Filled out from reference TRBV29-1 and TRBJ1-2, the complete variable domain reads SAVISQKPSRDICQRGTSLTIQCQVDSQVTMMFWYRQQPGQSLTLIATANQGSEATYESGFVIDKFPISRPNLTFSTLTVSNMSPEDSSIYLCSVVGDKVDGYTFGSGTRLTVV.

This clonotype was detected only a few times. The CDR3 protein is CASSLSTVGSYPNNEQFF. DNA for the CDR3: TGTGCCAGCAGCTTATCGACCGTTGGGAGCTACCCGAACAATGAGCAGTTCTTC. The chain is built from TRBV7-9 and TRBJ2-5; maybe TRBD2 (5 bases). The DNA end lines up better with TRBJ2-1; the J call may be wrong. This CDR3 region has 18 residues. Germline V CDR1 and CDR2: SEHNR, FQNEAQ (reference sequence).

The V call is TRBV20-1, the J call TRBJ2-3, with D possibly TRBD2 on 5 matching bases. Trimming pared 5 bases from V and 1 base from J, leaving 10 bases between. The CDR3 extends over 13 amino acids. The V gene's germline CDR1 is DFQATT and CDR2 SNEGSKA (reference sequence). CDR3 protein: CSAALGGTDTQYF. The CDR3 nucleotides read TGCAGTGCTGCCCTGGGAGGCACAGATACGCAGTATTTT.

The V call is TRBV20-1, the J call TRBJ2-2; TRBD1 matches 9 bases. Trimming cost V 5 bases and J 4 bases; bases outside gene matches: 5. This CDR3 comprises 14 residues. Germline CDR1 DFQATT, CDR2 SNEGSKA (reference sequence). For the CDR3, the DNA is TGCAGTGCTTTCCGGGACAGGGCCACCGGGGAGCTGTTTTTT. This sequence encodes CSAFRDRATGELFF.

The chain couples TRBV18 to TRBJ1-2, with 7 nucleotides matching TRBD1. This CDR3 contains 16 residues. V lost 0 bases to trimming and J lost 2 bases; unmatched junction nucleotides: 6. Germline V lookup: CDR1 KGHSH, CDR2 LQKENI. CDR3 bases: TGTGCCAGCTCACCACCGAGGGGGCCCTTCAACTATGGCTACACCTTC. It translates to CASSPPRGPFNYGYTF.

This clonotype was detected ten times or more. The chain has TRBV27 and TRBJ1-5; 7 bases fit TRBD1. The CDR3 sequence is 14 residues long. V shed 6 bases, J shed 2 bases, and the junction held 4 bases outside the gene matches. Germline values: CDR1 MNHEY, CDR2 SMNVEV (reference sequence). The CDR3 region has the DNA TGTGCCAGCAGACGAGACAGGGGCAATCAGCCCCAGCATTTT. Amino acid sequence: CASRRDRGNQPQHF.

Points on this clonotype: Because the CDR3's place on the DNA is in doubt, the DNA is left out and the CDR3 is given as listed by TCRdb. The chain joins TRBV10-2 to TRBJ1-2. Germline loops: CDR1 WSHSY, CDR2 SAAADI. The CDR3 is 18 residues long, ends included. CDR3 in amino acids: CASSEDGMNTEAFFGYTF.

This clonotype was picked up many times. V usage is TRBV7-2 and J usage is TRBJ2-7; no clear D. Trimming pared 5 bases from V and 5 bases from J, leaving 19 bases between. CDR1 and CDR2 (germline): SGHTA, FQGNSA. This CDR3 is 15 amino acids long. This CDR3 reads CASSQDGPLAHEQYF. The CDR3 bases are TGTGCCAGCAGCCAAGACGGGCCCCTCGCCCACGAGCAGTACTTC. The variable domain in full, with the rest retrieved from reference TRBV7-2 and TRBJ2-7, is GAGVSQSPSNKVTEKGKDVELRCDPISGHTALYWYRQSLGQGLEFLIYFQGNSAPDKSGLPSDRFSAERTGGSVSTLTIQRTQQEDSAVYLCASSQDGPLAHEQYFGPGTRLTVT.

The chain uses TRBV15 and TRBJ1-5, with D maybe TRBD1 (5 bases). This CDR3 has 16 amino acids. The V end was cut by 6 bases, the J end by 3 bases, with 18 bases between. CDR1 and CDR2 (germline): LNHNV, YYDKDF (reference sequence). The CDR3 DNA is TGTGCCACCAGGGACGCTGGGACTTACATCAATCAGCCCCAGCATTTT. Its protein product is CATRDAGTYINQPQHF.

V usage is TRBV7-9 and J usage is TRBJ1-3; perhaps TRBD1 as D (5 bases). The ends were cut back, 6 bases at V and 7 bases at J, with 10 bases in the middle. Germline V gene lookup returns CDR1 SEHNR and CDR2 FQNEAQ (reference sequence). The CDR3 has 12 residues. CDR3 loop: CASSERGNTIYF. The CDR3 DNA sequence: TGTGCCAGCAGTGAACGGGGGAACACCATATATTTT.

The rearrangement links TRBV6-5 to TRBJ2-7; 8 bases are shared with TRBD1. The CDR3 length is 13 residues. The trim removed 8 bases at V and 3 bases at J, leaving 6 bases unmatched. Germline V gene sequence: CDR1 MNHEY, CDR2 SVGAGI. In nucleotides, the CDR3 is TGTGCCAGCTTGGGACAGGAAGGCTACGAGCAGTACTTC. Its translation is CASLGQEGYEQYF.

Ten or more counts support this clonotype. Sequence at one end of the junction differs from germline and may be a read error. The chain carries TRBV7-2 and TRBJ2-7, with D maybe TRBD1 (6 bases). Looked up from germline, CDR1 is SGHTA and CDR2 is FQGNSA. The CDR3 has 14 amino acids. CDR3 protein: CASSLDGQFSEQYF. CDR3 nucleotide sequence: TGCGCCAGCAGCTTGGATGGACAGTTCTCCGAGCAGTACTTC.

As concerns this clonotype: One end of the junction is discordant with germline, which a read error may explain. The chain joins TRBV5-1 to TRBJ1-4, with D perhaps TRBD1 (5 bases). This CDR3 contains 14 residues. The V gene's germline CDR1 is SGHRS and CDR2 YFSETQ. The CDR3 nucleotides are TGCGCCGGCAGCTTCCAAGGGGTTAATGAAAAACTGTTTTTT. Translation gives CAGSFQGVNEKLFF. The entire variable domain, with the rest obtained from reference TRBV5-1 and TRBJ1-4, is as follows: KAGVTQTPRYLIKTRGQQVTLSCSPISGHRSVSWYQQTPGQGLQFLFEYFSETQRNKGNFPGRFSGRQFSNSRSEMNVSTLELGDSALYLCAGSFQGVNEKLFFGSGTQLSVL.

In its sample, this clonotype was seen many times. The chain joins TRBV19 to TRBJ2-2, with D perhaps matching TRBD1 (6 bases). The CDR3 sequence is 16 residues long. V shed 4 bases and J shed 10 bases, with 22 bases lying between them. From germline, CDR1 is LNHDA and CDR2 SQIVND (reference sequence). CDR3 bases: TGTGCCAGTAGTACGAGGGACATTTCCCTAGTGGAGGAGCTGTTTTTT. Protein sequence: CASSTRDISLVEELFF. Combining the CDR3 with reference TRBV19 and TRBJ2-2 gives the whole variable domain DGGITQSPKYLFRKEGQNVTLSCEQNLNHDAMYWYRQDPGQGLRLIYYSQIVNDFQKGDIAEGYSVSREKKESFPLTVTSAQKNPTAFYLCASSTRDISLVEELFFGEGSRLTVL.

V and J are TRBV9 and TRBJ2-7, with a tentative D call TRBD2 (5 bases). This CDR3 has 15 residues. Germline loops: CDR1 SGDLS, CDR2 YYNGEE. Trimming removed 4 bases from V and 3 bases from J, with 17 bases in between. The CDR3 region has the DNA TGTGCCAGCAGCCCCATGGCAGGCCGGGGCTACGAGCAGTACTTC. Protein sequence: CASSPMAGRGYEQYF. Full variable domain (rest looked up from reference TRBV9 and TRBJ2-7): DSGVTQTPKHLITATGQRVTLRCSPRSGDLSVYWYQQSLDQGLQFLIQYYNGEERAKGNILERFSAQQFPDLHSELNLSSLELGDSALYFCASSPMAGRGYEQYFGPGTRLTVT.

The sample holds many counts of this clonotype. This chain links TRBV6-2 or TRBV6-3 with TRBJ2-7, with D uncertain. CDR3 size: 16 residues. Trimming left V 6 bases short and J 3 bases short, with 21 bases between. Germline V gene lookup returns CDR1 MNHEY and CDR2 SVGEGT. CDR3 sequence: CASSDLRAKYRYEQYF. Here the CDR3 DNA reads TGTGCCAGCAGCGATCTCAGAGCAAAATATCGCTACGAGCAGTACTTC.

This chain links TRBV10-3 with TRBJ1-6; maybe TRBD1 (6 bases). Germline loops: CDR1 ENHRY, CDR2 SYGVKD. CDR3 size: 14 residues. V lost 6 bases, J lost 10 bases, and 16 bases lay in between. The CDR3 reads CAIRGTGKGSPLHF. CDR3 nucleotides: TGTGCCATCAGGGGAACAGGGAAAGGCTCACCCCTCCACTTT.

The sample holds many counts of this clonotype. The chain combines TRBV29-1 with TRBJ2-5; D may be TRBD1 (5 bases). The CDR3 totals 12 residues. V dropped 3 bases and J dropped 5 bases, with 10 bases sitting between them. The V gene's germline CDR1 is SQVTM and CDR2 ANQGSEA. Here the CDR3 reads CSVDKGWETQYF. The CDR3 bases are TGCAGCGTTGATAAGGGGTGGGAGACCCAGTACTTC.